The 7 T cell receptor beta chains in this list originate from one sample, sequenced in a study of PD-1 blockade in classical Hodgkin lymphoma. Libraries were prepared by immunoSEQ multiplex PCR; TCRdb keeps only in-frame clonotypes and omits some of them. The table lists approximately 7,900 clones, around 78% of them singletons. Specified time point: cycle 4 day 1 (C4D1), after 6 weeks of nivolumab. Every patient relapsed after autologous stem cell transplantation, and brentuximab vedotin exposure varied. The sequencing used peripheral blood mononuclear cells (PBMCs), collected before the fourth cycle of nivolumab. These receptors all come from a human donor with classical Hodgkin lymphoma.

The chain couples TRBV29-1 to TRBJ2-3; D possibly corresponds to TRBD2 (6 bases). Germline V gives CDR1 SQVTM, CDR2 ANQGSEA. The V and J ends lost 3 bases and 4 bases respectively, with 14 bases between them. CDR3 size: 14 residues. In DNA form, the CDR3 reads TGCAGCGTTGAGATCGGGACTGGGGCAGATACGCAGTATTTT. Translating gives CSVEIGTGADTQYF.

The CDR3 reads CASSFEGRERLFF. CDR3 DNA: TGTGCCAGCAGCTTCGAGGGGCGGGAGCGGCTGTTTTTT. The genes are TRBV7-8 and TRBJ2-2, with 7 bases fitting TRBD2. Per the germline V gene, CDR1 is SGHVS and CDR2 is FQNEAQ. CDR3 length: 13 amino acids. J gave up 13 bases and V 3 bases, and 8 bases lay outside the gene matches.

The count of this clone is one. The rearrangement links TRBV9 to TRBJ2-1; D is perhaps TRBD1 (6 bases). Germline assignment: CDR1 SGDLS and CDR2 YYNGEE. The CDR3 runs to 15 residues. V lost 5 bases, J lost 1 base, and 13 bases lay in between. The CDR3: CASSTSGTSYNEQFF. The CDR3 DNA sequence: TGTGCCAGCAGTACCTCCGGGACATCCTACAATGAGCAGTTCTTC.

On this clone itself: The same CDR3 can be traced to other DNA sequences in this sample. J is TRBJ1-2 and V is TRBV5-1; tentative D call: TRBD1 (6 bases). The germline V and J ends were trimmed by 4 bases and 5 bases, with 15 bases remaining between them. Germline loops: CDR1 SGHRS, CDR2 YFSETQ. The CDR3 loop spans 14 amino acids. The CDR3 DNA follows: TGCGCCAGCAGCGGGGGACAAGGGGGTTATGGCTACACCTTC. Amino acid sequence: CASSGGQGGYGYTF.

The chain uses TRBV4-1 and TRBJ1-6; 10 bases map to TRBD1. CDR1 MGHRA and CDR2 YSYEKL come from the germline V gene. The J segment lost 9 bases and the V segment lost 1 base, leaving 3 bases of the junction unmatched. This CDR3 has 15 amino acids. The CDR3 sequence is CASSQAGTGASPLHF. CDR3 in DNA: TGCGCCAGCAGCCAAGCGGGGACAGGGGCTTCACCCCTCCACTTT.

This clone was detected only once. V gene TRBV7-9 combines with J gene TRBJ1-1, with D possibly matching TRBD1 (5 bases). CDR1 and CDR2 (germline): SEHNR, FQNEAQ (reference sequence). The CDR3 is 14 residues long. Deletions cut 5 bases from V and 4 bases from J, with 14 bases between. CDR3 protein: CASSVWGEGTEAFF. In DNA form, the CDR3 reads TGTGCCAGCAGCGTGTGGGGGGAGGGCACTGAAGCTTTCTTT.

The CDR3 sequence is CASSPGNSGNTIYF. The CDR3 DNA sequence: TGTGCCAGCAGCCCGGGGAACTCTGGAAACACCATATATTTT. The chain recombines TRBV7-8 with TRBJ1-3; D is unclear. Trimming cost V 5 bases and J 0 bases, with 8 bases left between them. From germline, CDR1 is SGHVS and CDR2 FQNEAQ. This CDR3 contains 14 residues.